This is a list of T cell receptor beta chains from one sample in a study of control samples from healthy donors and cancer patients. The data were produced by immunoSEQ multiplex PCR, yet TCRdb's version contains in-frame clones alone and is incomplete. The table shows some 140,000 clones, with 90% to 95% occurring only once. Sequencing was carried out using blood. Receptors were obtained from a man aged 35 to 55 in good health. CDR3s include the opening cysteine and the closing phenylalanine or tryptophan. The order of the fields is CDR3 length, D gene, J gene, V gene, clone size, CDR3 protein, CDR3 DNA. D genes are given only for firm matches. Size values are once, few and many counts, or a class for expanded clones, and some rows have none.

length: 15
D: .
J: TRBJ2-1
V: TRBV19
size: few
CDR3: CASRLSPGPPDEQFF
DNA: TGTGCCAGTAGACTTTCGCCGGGACCCCCGGACGAGCAGTTCTTC

length: 16
D: .
J: TRBJ1-3
V: TRBV3-1/TRBV3-2
size: .
CDR3: CASSWARRASGNTIYF
DNA: TGTGCCAGCTCCTGGGCCAGGAGGGCCTCTGGAAACACCATATATTTT

length: 17
D: .
J: TRBJ1-2
V: TRBV4-1
size: .
CDR3: CASSQDAGTTANYGYTF
DNA: TGCGCCAGCAGCCAAGACGCCGGGACAACGGCTAACTATGGCTACACCTTC

length: 16
D: .
J: TRBJ2-1
V: TRBV21-1
size: .
CDR3: CASSKVNPGEVDEQFF
DNA: TGTGCCAGCAGCAAAGTGAATCCGGGGGAGGTCGATGAGCAGTTCTTC

length: 14
D: .
J: TRBJ1-5
V: TRBV19
size: .
CDR3: CASSNKYSNQPQHF
DNA: TGTGCCAGTAGTAACAAGTATAGCAATCAGCCCCAGCATTTT

length: 18
D: TRBD1
J: TRBJ1-5
V: TRBV27
size: .
CDR3: CASRAGTGAAYSNQPQHF
DNA: TGTGCCAGCAGGGCCGGGACAGGGGCGGCCTATAGCAATCAGCCCCAGCATTTT

length: 16
D: .
J: TRBJ2-2
V: TRBV5-1
size: .
CDR3: CASSLGGPPSTGELFF
DNA: TGCGCCAGCAGCTTGGGGGGGCCTCCGAGCACCGGGGAGCTGTTTTTT

length: 15
D: .
J: TRBJ1-5
V: TRBV15
size: once
CDR3: CATSRDLGKGQPQHF
DNA: TGTGCCACCAGCAGAGATCTAGGGAAGGGTCAGCCCCAGCATTTT

length: 17
D: .
J: TRBJ1-6
V: TRBV11-2
size: .
CDR3: CASSLRTGSSYNSPLHF
DNA: TGTGCCAGCAGCTTAAGGACGGGGAGCTCCTATAATTCACCCCTCCACTTT

length: 15
D: .
J: TRBJ1-1
V: TRBV5-1
size: .
CDR3: CASSFPGNPNTEAFF
DNA: TGCGCCAGCAGCTTTCCAGGGAACCCGAACACTGAAGCTTTCTTT

length: 14
D: .
J: TRBJ1-3
V: TRBV18
size: .
CDR3: CASSPQNSGNTIYF
DNA: TGTGCCAGCTCACCACAAAACTCTGGAAACACCATATATTTT

length: 13
D: .
J: TRBJ2-7
V: TRBV4-1
size: .
CDR3: CASSQDRGYEQYF
DNA: TGCGCCAGCAGCCAAGACCGAGGATACGAGCAGTACTTC

length: 15
D: .
J: TRBJ2-2
V: TRBV6-5
size: .
CDR3: CASSRQDGNTGELFF
DNA: TGTGCCAGCAGCAGACAGGACGGGAACACCGGGGAGCTGTTTTTT

length: 13
D: .
J: TRBJ1-1
V: TRBV28
size: once
CDR3: CASRGGANTEAFF
DNA: TGTGCCAGCAGGGGGGGGGCGAACACTGAAGCTTTCTTT

length: 16
D: .
J: TRBJ1-6
V: TRBV2
size: .
CDR3: CASSEGREAYNSPLHF
DNA: TGTGCCAGCAGTGAGGGTAGGGAAGCCTATAATTCACCCCTCCACTTT

length: 19
D: .
J: TRBJ2-1
V: TRBV5-1
size: .
CDR3: CASSFEGGGTLQTYNEQFF
DNA: TGCGCCAGCAGCTTTGAGGGGGGCGGGACTCTCCAAACCTACAATGAGCAGTTCTTC

length: 17
D: .
J: TRBJ2-2
V: TRBV2
size: .
CDR3: CASRLRVRGANTGELFF
DNA: TGTGCCAGCCGCTTACGAGTCCGGGGAGCGAACACCGGGGAGCTGTTTTTT

length: 19
D: TRBD1
J: TRBJ1-5
V: TRBV4-1
size: .
CDR3: CASSQGGDRGPYSNQPQHF
DNA: TGCGCCAGCAGCCAAGGGGGGGACAGGGGGCCCTATAGCAATCAGCCCCAGCATTTT

length: 12
D: .
J: TRBJ1-2
V: TRBV2
size: .
CDR3: CASSSGHYGYTF
DNA: TGTGCCAGCAGTTCCGGCCACTATGGCTACACCTTC